What follows are 8 T cell receptor beta chains derived from one specimen sequenced in a study of CXCR3-negative and CXCR3-positive naive CD8 T cells. With UMI labels, 5' RACE was used to prepare the TRB cDNA libraries. TCRdb re-called the 5' RACE reads and catalogs CDR3 proteins one per entry, DNA excluded. This sample contains about 80,000 distinct CDR3 sequences. Sequenced: naive CXCR3- CD8+ T cells from blood. Described subset: CD45RO-CCR7+CD27+CD95- naive CD8+ T cells lacking CXCR3 (TNR3-). The receptor set was obtained from a human donor in good health. Some clones in this sample may be carry-over from other donors' samples.

The chain combines TRBV14 with TRBJ2-2; TCRdb's assignment of TRBD2 cannot be checked, as there is no DNA. CDR3 length: 19 amino acids. CDR1 SGHDN and CDR2 FVKESK come from the germline V gene. This CDR3 reads CASSQETSGRLLGTGELFF.

The chain employs TRBV6-5 and TRBJ2-2. The CDR3 loop spans 15 amino acids. From germline, CDR1 is MNHEY and CDR2 SVGAGI. This chain's CDR3 is CASSSTELNTGELFF.

This rearrangement joins TRBV29-1 to TRBJ2-1; without DNA, the TCRdb call of TRBD1 cannot be checked. Germline CDR1 and CDR2: SQVTM and ANQGSEA. The CDR3 length is 15 residues. CDR3 sequence: CSVGAPTGKVNEQFF.

The chain combines TRBV5-1 with TRBJ2-1; TCRdb's D call of TRBD2 is untestable without DNA. CDR3 length equals 16 residues. Germline loops: CDR1 SGHRS, CDR2 YFSETQ. The CDR3 protein is CASSLEAGRWYNEQFF.

The chain uses TRBV19 and TRBJ1-5; TCRdb reports TRBD1, a call that lacks DNA to check it against. CDR1 is LNHDA and CDR2 is SQIVND in the germline V gene (reference sequence). The CDR3 is 14 residues long. CDR3: CASSIGTSGQPQHF.

This sequence joins TRBV18 and TRBJ1-1. CDR3 size: 12 residues. Germline lookup yields CDR1 KGHSH and CDR2 LQKENI. This CDR3 is CASSPTDSEAFF.

The chain is built from TRBV4-2 and TRBJ2-2. Germline values: CDR1 LGHNA, CDR2 YNFKEQ. This CDR3 has 15 amino acids. CDR3: CANSQELGNTGELFF.

V and J are TRBV7-2 and TRBJ2-1; TCRdb reports TRBD2, a call that lacks DNA to check it against. Germline V gene data show CDR1 as SGHTA and CDR2 as FQGNSA. CDR3 length equals 15 residues. The CDR3 loop reads CASSQIAGAYNEQFF.